One and the same sample provided the 5 T cell receptor beta chains below, sequenced in a study of beta chain features in type 1 diabetes. The authors reverse transcribed all of the isolated RNA, so sequencing captured expressed TCRB transcripts. Method: immunoSEQ multiplex PCR; TCRdb's copy keeps in-frame clones and lacks some. The repertoire includes about 180,000 clones, about 13% of them detected once, and 0.62% sits in the top ten. Sequenced input: central memory CD4+ T cells from blood. The receptor source for this set is a woman between 18 and 30 years old in good health.

A few counts support this clone. The chain is built from TRBV30 and TRBJ1-2; D ambiguous. In germline, CDR1 is GTSNPN, CDR2 SVGIG (reference sequence). This CDR3 is built from 14 residues. Between the trimmed V and J ends, which lost 0 bases and 4 bases, there was a span of 12 bases. This CDR3 reads CAWSVVGGLYGYTF. In DNA, the CDR3 is TGTGCCTGGAGTGTAGTCGGCGGACTCTATGGCTACACCTTC.

J is TRBJ2-1 and V is TRBV19; 11 bases match TRBD2. Losses at the gene ends were 3 bases for V and 6 bases for J; bases not matched to a gene: 7. The CDR3 has 16 amino acids. Looked up from germline, CDR1 is LNHDA and CDR2 is SQIVND (reference sequence). CDR3 protein: CASSILSGRALNEQFF. CDR3 DNA sequence: TGTGCCAGTAGTATCCTTAGCGGGAGGGCCCTCAATGAGCAGTTCTTC.

This clone was picked up a small number of times. The chain links TRBV19 to TRBJ2-1, with TRBD1 identical over 7 bases. The V gene end was trimmed by 6 bases and the J gene end by 3 bases; junction bases not matched to a gene: 8. The germline gives CDR1 LNHDA, CDR2 SQIVND (reference sequence). The CDR3 runs to 15 residues. The CDR3 region is CASRGTGTVYNEQFF. In nucleotides, the CDR3 is TGTGCCAGTAGGGGAACCGGGACAGTCTACAATGAGCAGTTCTTC.

This clone was picked up a small number of times. The V call is TRBV4-1, the J call TRBJ2-2; D perhaps matches TRBD2 (5 bases). This CDR3 spans 15 amino acids. Trimming took off 2 bases at V and 4 bases at J, with 11 bases between the two ends. Germline lookup yields CDR1 MGHRA and CDR2 YSYEKL. CDR3 sequence (DNA): TGCGCCAGCAGCCAATCCGTCCGGGGCACCGGGGAGCTGTTTTTT. Amino acid sequence: CASSQSVRGTGELFF.

This clone was found a few times. The chain joins TRBV30 to TRBJ2-7, with D possibly matching TRBD1 (6 bases). Trimming removed 5 bases from V and 3 bases from J, with 11 bases in between. Germline V gives CDR1 GTSNPN, CDR2 SVGIG (reference sequence). The CDR3 covers 12 residues. Here the CDR3 reads CAWADSRYEQYF. The CDR3 DNA reads as TGTGCCTGGGCGGACAGCCGCTACGAGCAGTACTTC.